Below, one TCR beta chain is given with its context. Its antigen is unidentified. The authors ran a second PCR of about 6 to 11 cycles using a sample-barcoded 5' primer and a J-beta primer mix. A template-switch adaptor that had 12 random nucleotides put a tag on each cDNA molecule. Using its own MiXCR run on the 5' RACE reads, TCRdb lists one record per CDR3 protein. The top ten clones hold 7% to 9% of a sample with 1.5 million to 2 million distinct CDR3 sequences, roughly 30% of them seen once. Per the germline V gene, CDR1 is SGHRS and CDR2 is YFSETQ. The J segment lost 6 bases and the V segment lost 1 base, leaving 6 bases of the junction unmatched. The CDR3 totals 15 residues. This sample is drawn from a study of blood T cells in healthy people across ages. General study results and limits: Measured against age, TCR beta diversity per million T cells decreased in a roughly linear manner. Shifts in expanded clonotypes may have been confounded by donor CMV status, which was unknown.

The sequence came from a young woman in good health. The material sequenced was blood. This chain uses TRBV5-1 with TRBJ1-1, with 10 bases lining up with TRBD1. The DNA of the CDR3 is TGCGCCAGCAGCTTGTCGGCGGACAGGGGGGCTGAAGCTTTCTTT. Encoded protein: CASSLSADRGAEAFF.